The 8 T cell receptor beta chains below come from one sample, sequenced in a study of T-cell memory formation after mild COVID-19. TCRdb used MiXCR to reprocess the 5' RACE reads, holding one entry per CDR3 protein. The sample shows 35,000 to 50,000 distinct CDR3 sequences, 6.1% of them seen only once. The sample comprised PBMCs or a T cell subset sorted from them (not recorded which). These receptors were taken from an adult who had mild COVID-19 (a few samples of this study predate the infection). Cell type and time point are not known.

Many counts were recorded for this clonotype. This chain uses TRBV5-1 with TRBJ2-5; TRBD2 might be the D (5 bases). Trimming took off 4 bases at V and 4 bases at J, with 14 bases between the two ends. The CDR3 length is 14 residues. CDR1 is SGHRS and CDR2 is YFSETQ in the germline V gene. In DNA, the CDR3 is TGCGCCAGCAGCCTAGGACTGGTTGGAGAGACCCAGTACTTC. It yields the protein CASSLGLVGETQYF. The full variable domain, with the rest looked up from reference TRBV5-1 and TRBJ2-5, is KAGVTQTPRYLIKTRGQQVTLSCSPISGHRSVSWYQQTPGQGLQFLFEYFSETQRNKGNFPGRFSGRQFSNSRSEMNVSTLELGDSALYLCASSLGLVGETQYFGPGTRLLVL.

This clonotype has at least ten counts. This sequence joins TRBV7-2 and TRBJ2-2, with unresolved D. From germline, CDR1 is SGHTA and CDR2 FQGNSA. V lost 5 bases, J lost 0 bases, and 16 bases lay in between. This CDR3 has 17 residues. The CDR3 DNA follows: TGTGCCAGCAGCCCCGAACCGGGTCTGGCGAACACCGGGGAGCTGTTTTTT. Translating it yields CASSPEPGLANTGELFF.

This clonotype was seen repeatedly, ten times or more. The chain is built from TRBV20-1 and TRBJ1-5; a possible D gene is TRBD1 (5 bases). V was trimmed by 3 bases and J by 2 bases, leaving 11 bases between them. The CDR3 is made up of 14 amino acids. Germline assignment: CDR1 DFQATT and CDR2 SNEGSKA (reference sequence). The CDR3 DNA sequence: TGCAGTGCTAGGGGCCTAGGGGGCAATCAGCCCCAGCATTTT. Protein sequence: CSARGLGGNQPQHF.

The chain recombines TRBV5-1 with TRBJ2-3; D gene unclear. Between the trimmed V and J ends, which lost 0 bases and 2 bases, there was a span of 10 bases. Germline assignment: CDR1 SGHRS and CDR2 YFSETQ. The CDR3 runs 15 residues. CDR3 coding DNA: TGCGCCAGCAGCTTGGCCCACCCCAACACAGATACGCAGTATTTT. Amino acid sequence: CASSLAHPNTDTQYF.

This clonotype came up many times. The rearrangement joins TRBV5-1 to TRBJ2-5; no clear D gene. The germline V gene encodes CDR1 SGHRS and CDR2 YFSETQ. V was pared by 4 bases and J by 3 bases, with 16 bases between. CDR3 size: 15 residues. DNA of the CDR3: TGCGCCAGCAGCCGCCTCCGATCCTCGGAAGAGACCCAGTACTTC. Translation gives CASSRLRSSEETQYF.

There are a few counts of this clonotype. The chain links TRBV4-1 to TRBJ2-6; D is possibly TRBD1 (6 bases). Trimming removed 6 bases from V and 0 bases from J, with 18 bases in between. The CDR3 runs to 18 residues. Germline CDR1 reads MGHRA; CDR2 reads YSYEKL. The CDR3 here is CASSPTGGAISGANVLTF. The CDR3 nucleotides read TGCGCCAGCAGTCCGACAGGCGGTGCCATCTCTGGGGCCAACGTCCTGACTTTC.

This clonotype was found a few times. This chain joins TRBV25-1 and TRBJ2-7, with 7 nucleotides matching TRBD1. The CDR3 runs to 15 residues. Trimming removed 4 bases from V and 4 bases from J; junction bases left unmatched: 10. CDR1 and CDR2 from the germline V gene are MGHDK and SYGVNS. The CDR3 sequence: CASSAMNRGSYEQYF. Here the CDR3 DNA reads TGTGCCAGCAGTGCAATGAACAGGGGTTCGTACGAGCAGTACTTC.

This clonotype is medium-sized within its sample. This chain uses TRBV5-1 with TRBJ2-5; tentative D call: TRBD1 (5 bases). The V gene lost 3 bases and the J gene lost 2 bases, with 14 bases spanning the gap. Germline V gives CDR1 SGHRS, CDR2 YFSETQ. This CDR3 contains 15 residues. CDR3 protein: CASSSSGHQQETQYF. DNA of the CDR3: TGCGCCAGCAGCTCCTCAGGACACCAACAAGAGACCCAGTACTTC. Complete variable domain (other parts from reference TRBV5-1 and TRBJ2-5): KAGVTQTPRYLIKTRGQQVTLSCSPISGHRSVSWYQQTPGQGLQFLFEYFSETQRNKGNFPGRFSGRQFSNSRSEMNVSTLELGDSALYLCASSSSGHQQETQYFGPGTRLLVL.